The clone carrying this TCR beta chain turned up a few times. Its antigen is still unknown. The sample originates from a study of cytomegalovirus exposure and HLA in healthy donors. Whole-study findings and limits: Accurate predictions that matched the HLA-A and HLA-B alleles of most subjects were reportedly made from TCR beta sequences. Common viral pathogens (according to a later analysis) appeared linked to several of the most significant clusters.

Amplification used 60 Vbeta primers and 13 Jbeta primers. Generated by immunoSEQ multiplex PCR, the TCRdb table keeps only in-frame clones and is missing some. This table holds some 120,000 clones, over 8% found once. Germline V CDR1 and CDR2: SGHDT, YYEEEE. The V end lost 5 bases, the J end lost 4 bases, and 7 bases lay between the germline ends. CDR3 length: 12 residues. What was sequenced was PBMCs. The chain recombines TRBV5-6 with TRBJ2-1; D gene uncertain. The receptor comes from a young man in good health and CMV-seronegative. CDR3 bases: TGTGCCAGCAGTCAGTCGTACAATGAGCAGTTCTTC. Translation: CASSQSYNEQFF. The full variable domain, its missing parts supplied by reference TRBV5-6 and TRBJ2-1, is DAGVTQSPTHLIKTRGQQVTLRCSPKSGHDTVSWYQQALGQGPQFIFQYYEEEERQRGNFPDRFSGHQFPNYSSELNVNALLLGDSALYLCASSQSYNEQFFGPGTRLTVL.